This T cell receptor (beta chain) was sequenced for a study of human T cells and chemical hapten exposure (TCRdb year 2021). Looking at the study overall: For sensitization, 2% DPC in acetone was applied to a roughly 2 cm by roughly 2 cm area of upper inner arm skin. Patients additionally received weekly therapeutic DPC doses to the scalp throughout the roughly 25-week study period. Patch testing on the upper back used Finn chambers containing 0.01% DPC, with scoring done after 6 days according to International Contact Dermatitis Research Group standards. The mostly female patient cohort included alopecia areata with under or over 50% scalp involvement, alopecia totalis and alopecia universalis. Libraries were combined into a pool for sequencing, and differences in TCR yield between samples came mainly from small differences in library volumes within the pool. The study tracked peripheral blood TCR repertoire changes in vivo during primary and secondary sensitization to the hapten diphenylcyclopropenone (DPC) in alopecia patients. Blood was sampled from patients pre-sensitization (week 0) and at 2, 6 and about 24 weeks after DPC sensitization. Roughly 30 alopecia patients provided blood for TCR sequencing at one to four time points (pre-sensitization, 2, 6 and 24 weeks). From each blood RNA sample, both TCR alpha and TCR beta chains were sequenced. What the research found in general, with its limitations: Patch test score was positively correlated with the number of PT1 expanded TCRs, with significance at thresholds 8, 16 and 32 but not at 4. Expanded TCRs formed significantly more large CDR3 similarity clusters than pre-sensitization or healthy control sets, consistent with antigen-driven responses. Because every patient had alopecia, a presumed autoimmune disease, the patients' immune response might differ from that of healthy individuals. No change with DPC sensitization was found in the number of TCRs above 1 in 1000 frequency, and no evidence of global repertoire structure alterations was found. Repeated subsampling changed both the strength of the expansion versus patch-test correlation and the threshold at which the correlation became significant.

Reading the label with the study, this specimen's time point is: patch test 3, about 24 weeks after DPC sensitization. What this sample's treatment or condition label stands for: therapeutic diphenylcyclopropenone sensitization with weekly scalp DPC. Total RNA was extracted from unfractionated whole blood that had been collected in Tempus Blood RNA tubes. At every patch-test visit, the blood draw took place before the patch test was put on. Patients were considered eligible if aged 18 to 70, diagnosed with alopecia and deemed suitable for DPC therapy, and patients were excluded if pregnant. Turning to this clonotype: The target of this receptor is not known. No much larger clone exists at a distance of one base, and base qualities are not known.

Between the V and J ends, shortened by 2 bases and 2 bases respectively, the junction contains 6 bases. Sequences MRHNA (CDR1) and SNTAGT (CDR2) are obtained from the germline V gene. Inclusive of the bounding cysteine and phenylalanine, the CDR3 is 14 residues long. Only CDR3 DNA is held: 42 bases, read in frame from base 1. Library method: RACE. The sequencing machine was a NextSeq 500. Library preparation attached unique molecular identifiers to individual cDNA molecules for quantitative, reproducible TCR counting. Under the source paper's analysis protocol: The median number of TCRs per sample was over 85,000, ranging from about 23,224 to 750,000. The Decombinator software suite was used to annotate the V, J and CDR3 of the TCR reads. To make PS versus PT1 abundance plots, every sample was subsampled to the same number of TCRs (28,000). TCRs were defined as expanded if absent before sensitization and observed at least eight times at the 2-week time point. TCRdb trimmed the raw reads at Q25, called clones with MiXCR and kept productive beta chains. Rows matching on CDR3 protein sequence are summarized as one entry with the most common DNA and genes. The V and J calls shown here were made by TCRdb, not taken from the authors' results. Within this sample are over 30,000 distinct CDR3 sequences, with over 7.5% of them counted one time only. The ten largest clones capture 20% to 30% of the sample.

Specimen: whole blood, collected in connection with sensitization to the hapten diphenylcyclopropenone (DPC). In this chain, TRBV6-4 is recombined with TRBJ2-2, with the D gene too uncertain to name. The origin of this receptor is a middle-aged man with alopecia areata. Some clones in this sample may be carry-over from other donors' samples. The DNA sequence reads TGTGCCAGCAGTGACAAGGGAAACACCGGGGAGCTGTTTTTT. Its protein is CASSDKGNTGELFF.